A single sample is the source of the 31 T cell receptor beta chains below, sequenced in a study of CD8+CD57+ T cells in acquired aplastic anemia. Profiling of TCR beta VDJ combinations and CDR3 sequences used genomic DNA as template. TCRdb reanalysed the reads using MiXCR and keeps one entry per CDR3 protein. The table records over 100,000 distinct CDR3 sequences, about 40% of them present only once. Sequenced material: sorted CD4+, CD8+, or CD8+CD57+ T cells (not recorded which) from PBMCs. These receptors all stem from a human donor in good health, serving as a control.

This clonotype was detected ten times or more. The V gene is TRBV2, the J gene TRBJ1-2, with a tentative D call TRBD1 (5 bases). Germline V lookup: CDR1 SNHLY, CDR2 FYNNEI. This CDR3 is 14 amino acids long. V lost 3 bases, J lost 6 bases, and 14 bases lay in between. The DNA of the CDR3 is TGTGCCAGCAGTGAGCTTGAGGGGCGGAATGGCTACACCTTC. Protein sequence: CASSELEGRNGYTF.

This chain joins TRBV5-1 and TRBJ1-6; unclear D gene. The CDR3 totals 13 residues. Trimming left V 1 base short and J 10 bases short, with 9 bases between. CDR1 SGHRS and CDR2 YFSETQ come from the germline V gene. The CDR3 DNA reads as TGCGCCAGCAGCTTGATTCCAGAGTCACCCCTCCACTTT. This sequence encodes CASSLIPESPLHF.

This clonotype was counted a single time. The chain combines TRBV15 with TRBJ1-1, with D tentatively TRBD1 (5 bases). Germline CDR1 is LNHNV and CDR2 is YYDKDF (reference sequence). This CDR3 comprises 14 residues. Trimming cost V 0 bases and J 11 bases, with 16 bases left between them. CDR3 in DNA: TGTGCCACCAGCAGAGAAGGGGCAGCCAAGGTGGCTTTCTTT. It yields the protein CATSREGAAKVAFF. The full variable domain, with the rest looked up from reference TRBV15 and TRBJ1-1, is DAMVIQNPRYQVTQFGKPVTLSCSQTLNHNVMYWYQQKSSQAPKLLFHYYDKDFNNEADTPDNFQSRRPNTSFCFLDIRSPGLGDTAMYLCATSREGAAKVAFFGQGTRLTVV.

This clonotype occurred once. The chain recombines TRBV2 with TRBJ2-7, with D possibly matching TRBD2 (5 bases). Germline CDR1 and CDR2: SNHLY and FYNNEI. The V end was cut by 7 bases, the J end by 5 bases, with 12 bases between. The CDR3 runs 12 residues. CDR3 in DNA: TGTGCCAGCATTACCCCCGGGGACGAGCAGTACTTC. It specifies CASITPGDEQYF.

The V gene is TRBV19, the J gene TRBJ1-1, with 7 nucleotides matching TRBD1. This CDR3 is 15 amino acids long. The J segment lost 5 bases and the V segment lost 6 bases, leaving 12 bases of the junction unmatched. From germline, CDR1 is LNHDA and CDR2 SQIVND (reference sequence). CDR3 residues: CASRTQGGEGTEAFF. DNA of the CDR3: TGTGCCAGTAGGACCCAGGGGGGCGAGGGGACTGAAGCTTTCTTT.

The chain employs TRBV24-1 and TRBJ1-1; tentative D call: TRBD1 (5 bases). CDR1 KGHDR and CDR2 SFDVKD come from the germline V gene. The CDR3 consists of 14 residues. V lost 5 bases to trimming and J lost 8 bases, with 17 bases between them. The CDR3 DNA reads TGTGCCACCAGTGTGGGGGAGTTGGGAGCGGAAGCTTTCTTT. Amino acid sequence: CATSVGELGAEAFF.

V is TRBV19 and J is TRBJ1-2, with 8 bases that match TRBD1. CDR3 size: 15 residues. The germline gives CDR1 LNHDA, CDR2 SQIVND (reference sequence). V lost 9 bases, J lost 3 bases, and 12 bases stayed unmatched. The CDR3 loop is CARGEPGQAYYGYTF. DNA of the CDR3: TGTGCCAGGGGAGAGCCGGGACAGGCCTACTATGGCTACACCTTC.

This clonotype occurred once. The chain uses TRBV6-1 and TRBJ2-7; the D is unclear. The V end was cut by 7 bases, the J end by 0 bases, with 13 bases between. The germline V gene has CDR1 MNHNS and CDR2 SASEGT. This CDR3 spans 14 amino acids. CDR3 DNA sequence: TGTGCCAGCAATGCGAGGAGAAGCTCCTACGAGCAGTACTTC. Translating gives CASNARRSSYEQYF.

This clonotype was observed at least ten times. The chain recombines TRBV2 with TRBJ2-3; 9 bases align to TRBD2. Per the germline V gene, CDR1 is SNHLY and CDR2 is FYNNEI. The CDR3 loop spans 15 amino acids. The V segment lost 6 bases and the J segment 6 bases; nucleotides outside the gene matches: 10. CDR3 sequence: CASSPRGAGGDTQYF. The CDR3 nucleotides are TGTGCCAGCAGCCCTCGGGGGGCGGGAGGGGATACGCAGTATTTT.

The chain employs TRBV10-3 and TRBJ2-7; 15 bases map to TRBD2. CDR1 and CDR2 from the germline V gene are ENHRY and SYGVKD. V shed 9 bases, J shed 5 bases, and the junction held 8 bases outside the gene matches. The CDR3 extends over 15 amino acids. The CDR3 DNA follows: TGTGCCATTAGGGCACGGACTAGCGGGGGGGACGAGCAGTACTTC. Translated: CAIRARTSGGDEQYF.

Many counts were recorded for this clonotype. J is TRBJ2-5 and V is TRBV10-2, with D perhaps matching TRBD1 (6 bases). Deletions cut 7 bases from V and 4 bases from J, with 7 bases between. The germline CDR1 and CDR2 sequences are WSHSY and SAAADI. The CDR3 has 11 amino acids. The CDR3 here is CASMTGETQYF. Written as DNA, the CDR3 is TGCGCCAGCATGACAGGAGAGACCCAGTACTTC.

The genes are TRBV10-2 and TRBJ2-7; 7 bases are shared with TRBD1. Germline values: CDR1 WSHSY, CDR2 SAAADI. Trimming at V came to 9 bases and at J to 5 bases, leaving 4 bases not matched to a gene. This CDR3 is 11 amino acids long. In DNA, the CDR3 is TGCGCCAGTACGACAGGGCACGAGCAGTACTTC. It specifies CASTTGHEQYF.

The chain is built from TRBV7-2 and TRBJ1-2; D uncertain. CDR3 length equals 11 residues. Deletions cut 2 bases from V and 8 bases from J, with 6 bases between. Germline V gene data show CDR1 as SGHTA and CDR2 as FQGNSA. CDR3 sequence: CASSLNVGYTF. The CDR3 nucleotides are TGTGCCAGCAGCTTAAACGTCGGCTACACCTTC.

V and J are TRBV4-2 and TRBJ2-7; 7 nucleotides match TRBD1. J lost 3 bases, V lost 1 base, and 9 bases had no gene match. This CDR3 has 16 residues. Germline V lookup: CDR1 LGHNA, CDR2 YNFKEQ. The CDR3 reads CASSQVKPGQSYEQYF. The CDR3 DNA reads as TGTGCCAGCAGCCAAGTTAAACCGGGACAGAGCTACGAGCAGTACTTC.

Details on this clonotype: A much larger clone lies a single base off, so this may be a read error. The rearrangement joins TRBV6-1 to TRBJ1-1; tentatively, D is TRBD1 (5 bases). The CDR3 extends over 14 amino acids. CDR1 is MNHNS and CDR2 is SASEGT in the germline V gene. The CDR3 region has the DNA TGTGACAGCAGACGGGACGTTACGAACACTGAAGCTTTCTTT. Protein: CDSRRDVTNTEAFF.

This clonotype occurred many times. The gene calls are TRBV7-7 and TRBJ2-1; 11 positions agree with TRBD2. This CDR3 spans 16 amino acids. The germline V gene encodes CDR1 SSHAT and CDR2 FNYEAQ (reference sequence). The J segment lost 9 bases and the V segment lost 5 bases, leaving 12 bases of the junction unmatched. The CDR3 here is CASSPVRLAGGGEQFF. The CDR3 nucleotides are TGTGCCAGCAGCCCGGTTAGGCTAGCGGGAGGTGGTGAGCAGTTCTTC.

This clonotype was seen at least ten times. This chain joins TRBV20-1 and TRBJ2-1, with unresolved D. Trimming removed 5 bases at V and 0 bases at J, with 14 bases between. The CDR3 loop spans 15 amino acids. Germline CDR1 DFQATT, CDR2 SNEGSKA (reference sequence). CDR3 nucleotide sequence: TGCAGTGCTCTCAGCGTCTTGAGCTCCTACAATGAGCAGTTCTTC. Translation: CSALSVLSSYNEQFF.

The V and J genes are TRBV7-2 and TRBJ2-7; D might be TRBD1 (6 bases). This CDR3 region has 13 residues. V dropped 5 bases and J dropped 6 bases, with 14 bases sitting between them. Germline V gives CDR1 SGHTA, CDR2 FQGNSA. CDR3 sequence reads: CASSQGTLGEQYV. The CDR3 DNA sequence: TGTGCCAGCAGCCAGGGGACACTAGGCGAGCAGTACGTC.

This clonotype was counted many times. The V gene is TRBV19, the J gene TRBJ1-5; the D gene is possibly TRBD1 (6 bases). This CDR3 spans 15 amino acids. V lost 5 bases to trimming and J lost 6 bases, with 17 bases between them. Germline values: CDR1 LNHDA, CDR2 SQIVND (reference sequence). CDR3 coding DNA: TGTGCCAGTAGTTTTGACCGGGGGGGCTCTCAGCCCCAGCATTTT. This gives the protein CASSFDRGGSQPQHF.

In this sample, this clonotype turned up once. This may be a read error: a much more frequent sequence differs by one nucleotide. V is TRBV20-1 and J is TRBJ2-4; D is unresolved. Germline lookup yields CDR1 DFQATT and CDR2 SNEGSKA (reference sequence). This CDR3 is 13 amino acids long. CDR3 sequence reads: CSASDSLWNIPYF. The CDR3 region has the DNA TGCAGTGCTAGTGACTCTCTTTGGAACATTCCGTACTTC.

The sample holds many counts of this clonotype. The chain is built from TRBV10-3 and TRBJ1-4; TRBD1 aligns across 7 bases. The CDR3 is made up of 15 amino acids. V trimming: 10 bases; J trimming: 6 bases; junction bases outside the gene matches: 14. Germline CDR1 is ENHRY and CDR2 is SYGVKD. CDR3 bases: TGTGCCACCCGAAACCGGGACAGACCCGATGAAAAACTGTTTTTT. This encodes CATRNRDRPDEKLFF.

This clonotype was counted between two and nine times. The rearrangement uses TRBV3-1 and TRBJ1-3; D ambiguous. CDR3 length: 13 residues. Germline loops: CDR1 LGHDT, CDR2 YNNKEL (reference sequence). V gave up 3 bases and J gave up 2 bases, with 5 bases separating them. CDR3 in amino acids: CASSQGTGNTIYF. The CDR3 DNA reads as TGTGCCAGCAGCCAGGGGACTGGAAACACCATATATTTT. Using reference TRBV3-1 and TRBJ1-3 for the parts outside the CDR3, the full variable domain is DTAVSQTPKYLVTQMGNDKSIKCEQNLGHDTMYWYKQDSKKFLKIMFSYNNKELIINETVPNRFSPKSPDKAHLNLHINSLELGDSAVYFCASSQGTGNTIYFGEGSWLTVV.

This clonotype showed up many times. This chain joins TRBV7-9 and TRBJ1-2; D call uncertain. The CDR3 runs to 13 residues. V was shortened by 1 base and J by 5 bases, with 8 bases between the two germline ends. Germline-derived CDR1 and CDR2 are SEHNR and FQNEAQ (reference sequence). CDR3 sequence: CASSLDATYGYTF. The CDR3 DNA reads as TGTGCCAGCAGCTTAGACGCGACTTATGGCTACACCTTC.

The V gene is TRBV7-2, the J gene TRBJ2-7, with 8 positions matching TRBD1. This CDR3 has 13 residues. V lost 5 bases and J lost 6; bases outside the gene matches: 6. Germline CDR1 is SGHTA and CDR2 is FQGNSA. The CDR3 nucleotides read TGTGCCAGCAGCACAGGGGGATGGGGCGAGCAGTACTTC. Its protein product is CASSTGGWGEQYF.

This clonotype was counted ten times or more. The chain couples TRBV30 to TRBJ1-2; possible D gene TRBD1, 5 bases. The CDR3 is 12 amino acids. Looked up from germline, CDR1 is GTSNPN and CDR2 is SVGIG (reference sequence). The V gene lost 2 bases and the J gene lost 3 bases, with 7 bases spanning the gap. CDR3 sequence reads: CAWSRGDYGYTF. CDR3 bases: TGTGCCTGGAGTAGGGGTGACTATGGCTACACCTTC.

The chain has TRBV29-1 and TRBJ2-3, with no clear D. From germline, CDR1 is SQVTM and CDR2 ANQGSEA. This CDR3 has 10 residues. V was shortened by 5 bases and J by 5 bases, with 5 bases between the two germline ends. CDR3: CSVLGDTQYF. The CDR3 DNA is TGCAGCGTTCTAGGAGATACGCAGTATTTT.

About this clonotype: One end of the junction varies from germline; a read error may be responsible. The chain combines TRBV14 with TRBJ2-1; TRBD2 agrees at 9 bases. Germline-derived CDR1 and CDR2 are SGHDN and FVKESK. This CDR3 is 15 amino acids long. Here the CDR3 DNA reads TGTGCCAGCAGCCCCGGGACTAGCTCCTACAGTGAGCAGTTCTTC. Its translation is CASSPGTSSYSEQFF.

The table lists this clonotype with a count of one. The V call is TRBV2, the J call TRBJ2-3; D is ambiguous. From germline, CDR1 is SNHLY and CDR2 FYNNEI. This CDR3 spans 15 amino acids. V shed 2 bases and J shed 2 bases, with 11 bases lying between them. The CDR3 is CASSEIASVTDTQYF. CDR3 nucleotide sequence: TGTGCCAGCAGTGAAATCGCTTCCGTCACAGATACGCAGTATTTT.

In its sample, this clonotype was seen a few times. The V call is TRBV10-2, the J call TRBJ1-5; D call uncertain. Germline assignment: CDR1 WSHSY and CDR2 SAAADI. The CDR3 is 13 residues long. Deletions cut 4 bases from V and 3 bases from J, with 7 bases between. The CDR3 DNA reads TGCGCCAGCAGTGGAACAGTCAATCAGCCCCAGCATTTT. It translates to CASSGTVNQPQHF.

Details on this clonotype: A much larger clone lies one base from this, so it may be a read error. This rearrangement joins TRBV3-1 to TRBJ1-5; D is ambiguous. The CDR3 is made up of 12 amino acids. The germline V and J ends were trimmed by 5 bases and 8 bases, with 10 bases remaining between them. Germline values: CDR1 LGHDT, CDR2 YNNKEL (reference sequence). CDR3 protein: CASSGSREPQHF. The CDR3 DNA sequence: TGTGCCAGCAGCGGGAGTCGGGAGCCCCAGCATTTT. The full variable domain, rest sourced from reference TRBV3-1 and TRBJ1-5, is DTAVSQTPKYLVTQMGNDKSIKCEQNLGHDTMYWYKQDSKKFLKIMFSYNNKELIINETVPNRFSPKSPDKAHLNLHINSLELGDSAVYFCASSGSREPQHFGDGTRLSIL.

The CDR3 is CASSTTGTNRYNYGYTF. DNA of the CDR3: TGTGCCAGCTCGACCACCGGGACGAACCGTTATAACTATGGCTACACCTTC. V and J are TRBV25-1 and TRBJ1-2, with a tentative D call TRBD1 (5 bases). There are 17 residues in the CDR3. Deletions cut 8 bases from V and 1 base from J, with 23 bases between. CDR1 is MGHDK, CDR2 SYGVNS, per germline.